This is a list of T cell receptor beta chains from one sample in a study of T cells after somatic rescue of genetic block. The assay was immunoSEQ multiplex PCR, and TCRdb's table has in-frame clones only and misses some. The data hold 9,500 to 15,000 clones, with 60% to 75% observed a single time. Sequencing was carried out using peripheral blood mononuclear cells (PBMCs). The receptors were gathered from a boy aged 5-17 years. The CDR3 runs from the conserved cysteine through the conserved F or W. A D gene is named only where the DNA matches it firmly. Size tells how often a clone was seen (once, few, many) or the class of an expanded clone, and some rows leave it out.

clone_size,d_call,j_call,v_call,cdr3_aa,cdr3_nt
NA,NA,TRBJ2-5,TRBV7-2,CASSRQRFGETQYF,TGTGCCAGCAGCCGACAGAGGTTTGGGGAGACCCAGTACTTC
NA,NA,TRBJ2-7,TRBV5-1,CASSLVLDEQYF,TGCGCCAGCAGCTTGGTTTTGGACGAGCAGTACTTC
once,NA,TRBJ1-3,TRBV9,CASSVVVAGNTIYF,TGTGCCAGCAGCGTAGTGGTAGCGGGAAACACCATATATTTT
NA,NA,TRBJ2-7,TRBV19,CASSIAGYYEQYF,TGTGCCAGTAGTATAGCCGGCTACTACGAGCAGTACTTC
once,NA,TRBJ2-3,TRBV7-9,CASSLEAGLLAQYF,TGTGCCAGCAGCTTAGAGGCGGGGCTCTTGGCGCAGTATTTT
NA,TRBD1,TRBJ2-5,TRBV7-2,CASSPHWGDRDF,TGTGCCAGCAGCCCGCATTGGGGGGACAGGGACTTC
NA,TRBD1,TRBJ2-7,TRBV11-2,CASSLPDRGAFYEQYF,TGTGCCAGCAGCTTACCAGACAGGGGGGCGTTCTACGAGCAGTACTTC
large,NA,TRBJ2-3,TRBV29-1,CSVGEGGHFADTQYF,TGCAGCGTTGGGGAAGGGGGACACTTTGCAGATACGCAGTATTTT
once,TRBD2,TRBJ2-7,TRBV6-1,CASSLAGPTGAEQYF,TGTGCCAGCAGTCTAGCGGGACCCACAGGAGCCGAGCAGTACTTC
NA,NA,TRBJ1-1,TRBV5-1,CASSLSGYEAFF,TGCGCCAGCAGCTTGTCGGGGTATGAAGCTTTCTTT
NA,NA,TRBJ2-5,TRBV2,CASRWPSQETQYF,TGTGCCAGCAGGTGGCCATCCCAAGAGACCCAGTACTTC
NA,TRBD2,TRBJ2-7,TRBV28,CASSFGLAGYEQYF,TGTGCCAGCAGTTTCGGGCTAGCGGGATACGAGCAGTACTTC
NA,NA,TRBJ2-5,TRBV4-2,CASSQDRGPWETQYF,TGTGCCAGCAGCCAAGATCGGGGGCCGTGGGAGACCCAGTACTTC
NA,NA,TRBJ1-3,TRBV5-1,CASSFDSSSFGNTIYF,TGCGCCAGCAGCTTTGACTCTTCTTCTTTCGGAAACACCATATATTTT
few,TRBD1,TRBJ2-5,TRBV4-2,CASSQDDRGKETQYF,TGTGCCAGCAGCCAGGATGACAGGGGAAAAGAGACCCAGTACTTC
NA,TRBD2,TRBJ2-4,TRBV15,CATSRTREGMDYF,TGTGCCACCAGCAGGACCCGGGAGGGGATGGACTACTTC
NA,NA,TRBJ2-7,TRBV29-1,CSVGPPYPGRGPSYEQYF,TGCAGCGTTGGACCCCCTTATCCGGGCAGGGGACCCTCCTACGAGCAGTACTTC
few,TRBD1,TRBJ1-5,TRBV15,CATSRGGTGRNQPQHF,TGTGCCACCAGCAGAGGAGGGACAGGGCGCAATCAGCCCCAGCATTTT
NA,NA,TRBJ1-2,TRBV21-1,CASSIAEKSGYTF,TGTGCCAGCAGCATTGCGGAAAAGAGTGGCTACACCTTC
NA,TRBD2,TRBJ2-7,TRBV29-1,CSVEGSGTNPYEQYF,TGCAGCGTTGAAGGGTCCGGGACTAACCCCTACGAGCAGTACTTC
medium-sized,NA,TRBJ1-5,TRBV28,CASSNFPTNQPQHF,TGTGCCAGCAGTAACTTCCCGACCAATCAGCCCCAGCATTTT
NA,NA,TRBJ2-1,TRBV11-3,CASSLEGGPYNEQFF,TGTGCCAGCAGCTTAGAGGGGGGGCCCTACAATGAGCAGTTCTTC
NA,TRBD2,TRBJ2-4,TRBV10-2,CASTSRASGNGVAKNIQYF,TGCGCCAGCACCTCTCGGGCTAGCGGGAATGGGGTAGCCAAAAACATTCAGTACTTC
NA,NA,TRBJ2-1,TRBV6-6,CASRAVGGQYNEQFF,TGTGCCAGCAGGGCGGTGGGGGGCCAGTACAATGAGCAGTTCTTC
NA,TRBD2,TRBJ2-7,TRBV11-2,CASSPWEGRGYEQYF,TGTGCCAGCAGCCCCTGGGAGGGCCGCGGCTACGAGCAGTACTTC
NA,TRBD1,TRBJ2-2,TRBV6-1,CASTAGGTGAGELFF,TGTGCCAGCACCGCCGGAGGGACAGGGGCCGGGGAGCTGTTTTTT
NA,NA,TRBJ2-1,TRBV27,CASGPGSYNEQFF,TGTGCCAGCGGGCCGGGCTCCTACAATGAGCAGTTCTTC
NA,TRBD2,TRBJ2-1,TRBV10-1,CATVVAGKNNEQFF,TGCGCCACGGTGGTAGCGGGGAAGAACAATGAGCAGTTCTTC
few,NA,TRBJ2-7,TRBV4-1,CASSQVPMDEQYF,TGCGCCAGCAGCCAAGTCCCCATGGACGAGCAGTACTTC
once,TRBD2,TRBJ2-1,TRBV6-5,CASSSSGRRNNEQFF,TGTGCCAGCAGTTCCAGCGGGAGGAGGAACAATGAGCAGTTCTTC
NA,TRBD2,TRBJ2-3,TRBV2,CASSRFGLANTDTQYF,TGTGCCAGCAGCAGATTTGGACTAGCGAACACAGATACGCAGTATTTT
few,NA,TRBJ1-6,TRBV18,CASSERQANSPLHF,TGTGCCAGCTCAGAGCGACAAGCCAATTCACCCCTCCACTTT
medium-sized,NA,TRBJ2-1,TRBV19,CASSMGFGDEQFF,TGTGCCAGTAGTATGGGGTTTGGGGATGAGCAGTTCTTC
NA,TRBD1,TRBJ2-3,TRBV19,CASSPWTGSTDTQYF,TGTGCCAGTAGTCCCTGGACAGGGAGCACAGATACGCAGTATTTT
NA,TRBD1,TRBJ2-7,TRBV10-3,CAIRDRVSYEQYF,TGTGCCATCCGGGACAGGGTCTCCTACGAGCAGTACTTC
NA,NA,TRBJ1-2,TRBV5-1,CASSHGNSGYTF,TGCGCCAGCAGTCACGGGAATTCGGGCTACACCTTC
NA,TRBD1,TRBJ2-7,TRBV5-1,CASSGTGDTYEQYF,TGCGCCAGCAGCGGGACAGGGGATACCTACGAGCAGTACTTC
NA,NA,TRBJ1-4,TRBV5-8,CASDPQETTNEKLFF,TGTGCCAGCGATCCCCAGGAGACAACTAATGAAAAACTGTTTTTT
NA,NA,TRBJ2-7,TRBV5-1,CASSPGLSYEQYF,TGCGCCAGCAGCCCGGGACTCTCCTACGAGCAGTACTTC
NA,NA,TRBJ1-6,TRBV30,CAWKGDGSYNSPLHF,TGTGCCTGGAAAGGGGACGGCTCCTATAATTCACCCCTCCACTTT
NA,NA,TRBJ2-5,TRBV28,CASSFTDWGTQYF,TGTGCCAGCAGTTTTACTGATTGGGGGACCCAGTACTTC
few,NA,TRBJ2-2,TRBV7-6,CASSLVPGELFF,TGTGCCAGCAGCTTAGTACCCGGGGAGCTGTTTTTT
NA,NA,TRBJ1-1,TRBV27,CASSFAQGITEAFF,TGTGCCAGCAGTTTCGCCCAGGGGATCACTGAAGCTTTCTTT
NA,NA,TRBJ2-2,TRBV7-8,CASSLPGELFF,TGTGCCAGCAGCTTACCCGGGGAGCTGTTTTTT
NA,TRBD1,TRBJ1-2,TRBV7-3,CASSLGQGGTNYGYTF,TGTGCCAGCAGCTTAGGACAGGGGGGAACTAACTATGGCTACACCTTC
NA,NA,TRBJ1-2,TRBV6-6,CASSSTGRYGYTF,TGTGCCAGCAGTTCCACAGGGAGGTATGGCTACACCTTC
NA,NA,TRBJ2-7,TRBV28,CASSTRQPHSYEQYF,TGTGCCAGCAGTACACGACAGCCTCACTCCTACGAGCAGTACTTC
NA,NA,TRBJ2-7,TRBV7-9,CASSPSTSPYEQYF,TGTGCCAGCAGCCCCTCGACGAGCCCCTACGAGCAGTACTTC
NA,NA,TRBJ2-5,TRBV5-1,CASSQGPRHKETQYF,TGCGCCAGCAGCCAGGGACCCCGCCACAAAGAGACCCAGTACTTC
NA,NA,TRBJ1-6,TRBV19,CASSIPENSPLHF,TGTGCCAGTAGTATACCAGAGAATTCACCCCTCCACTTT
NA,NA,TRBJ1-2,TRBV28,CASSLFTWSYGYTF,TGTGCCAGCAGTTTATTTACCTGGAGCTATGGCTACACCTTC
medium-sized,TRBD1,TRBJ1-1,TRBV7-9,CASSFRDRGPVDTEAFF,TGTGCCAGCAGCTTCCGGGACAGGGGGCCGGTGGACACTGAAGCTTTCTTT